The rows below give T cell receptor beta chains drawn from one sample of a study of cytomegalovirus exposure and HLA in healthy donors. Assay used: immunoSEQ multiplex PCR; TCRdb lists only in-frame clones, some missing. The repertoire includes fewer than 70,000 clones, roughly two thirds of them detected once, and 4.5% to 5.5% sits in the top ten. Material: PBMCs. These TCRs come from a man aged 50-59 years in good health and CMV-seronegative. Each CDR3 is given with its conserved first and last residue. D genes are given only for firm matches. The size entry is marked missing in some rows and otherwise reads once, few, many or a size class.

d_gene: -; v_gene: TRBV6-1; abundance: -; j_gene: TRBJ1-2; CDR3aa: CASSEVGGLYGYTF; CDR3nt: TGTGCCAGCAGTGAAGTTGGGGGACTCTATGGCTACACCTTC
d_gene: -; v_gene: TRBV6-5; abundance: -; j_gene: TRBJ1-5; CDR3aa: CASSYARFDQPQHF; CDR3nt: TGTGCCAGCAGTTACGCCAGATTCGATCAGCCCCAGCATTTT
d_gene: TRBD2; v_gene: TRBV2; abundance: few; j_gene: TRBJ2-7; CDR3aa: CASYSGAAYEQYF; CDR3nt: TGTGCCAGTTATAGCGGGGCCGCCTACGAGCAGTACTTC
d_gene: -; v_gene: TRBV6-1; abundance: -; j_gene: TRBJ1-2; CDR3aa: CASHSYRGYTF; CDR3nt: TGTGCCAGCCACAGCTATAGGGGCTACACCTTC
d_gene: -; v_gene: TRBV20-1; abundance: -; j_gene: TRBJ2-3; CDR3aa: CSVAATDTQYF; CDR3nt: TGTAGCGTAGCGGCTACAGATACGCAGTATTTT
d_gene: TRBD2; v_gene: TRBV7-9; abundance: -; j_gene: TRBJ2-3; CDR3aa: CASSHPPQRGGQTDTQYF; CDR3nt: TGTGCCAGCAGCCACCCACCCCAGCGGGGGGGCCAGACAGATACGCAGTATTTT
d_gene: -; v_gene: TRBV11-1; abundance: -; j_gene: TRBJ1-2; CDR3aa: CASSLGAGAPNYGYTF; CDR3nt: TGTGCCAGCAGCTTAGGGGCGGGGGCGCCGAACTATGGCTACACCTTC
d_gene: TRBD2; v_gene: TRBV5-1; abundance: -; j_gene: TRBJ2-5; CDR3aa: CASSFRLAGGMGETQYF; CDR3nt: TGCGCCAGCAGCTTTCGACTAGCGGGTGGGATGGGAGAGACCCAGTACTTC
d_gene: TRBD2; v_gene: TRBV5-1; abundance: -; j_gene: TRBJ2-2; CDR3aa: CASSVGLANTGELFF; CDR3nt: TGCGCCAGCAGCGTGGGACTAGCGAACACCGGGGAGCTGTTTTTT
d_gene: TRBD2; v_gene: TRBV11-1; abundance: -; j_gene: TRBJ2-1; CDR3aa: CASSLDLLAGGLYNEQFF; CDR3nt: TGTGCCAGCAGCTTAGACCTCTTAGCGGGGGGTTTATACAATGAGCAGTTCTTC
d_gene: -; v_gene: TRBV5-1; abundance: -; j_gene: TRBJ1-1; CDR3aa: CASSAVSGTDEAFF; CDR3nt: TGCGCCAGCAGCGCTGTAAGCGGGACTGATGAAGCTTTCTTT
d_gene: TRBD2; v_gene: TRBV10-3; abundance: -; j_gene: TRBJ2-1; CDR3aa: CAIRPGLADNEQFF; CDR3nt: TGTGCCATCAGGCCGGGACTAGCGGACAATGAGCAGTTCTTC
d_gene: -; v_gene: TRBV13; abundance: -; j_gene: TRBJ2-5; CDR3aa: CASSPVGKGLGETQYF; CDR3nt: TGTGCCAGCAGCCCAGTCGGGAAAGGGTTAGGAGAGACCCAGTACTTC
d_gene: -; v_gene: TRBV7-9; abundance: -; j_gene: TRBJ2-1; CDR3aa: CASSLAGGPISIEQFF; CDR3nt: TGTGCCAGCAGCTTAGCGGGGGGGCCCATAAGCATTGAGCAGTTCTTC
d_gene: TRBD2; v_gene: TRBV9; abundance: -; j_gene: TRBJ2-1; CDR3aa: CASSVGLAGTYNEQFF; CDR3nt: TGTGCCAGCAGCGTGGGACTAGCGGGTACCTACAATGAGCAGTTCTTC
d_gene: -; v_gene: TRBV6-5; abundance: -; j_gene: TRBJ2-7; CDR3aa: CASSSSHKTPSYEQYF; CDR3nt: TGTGCCAGCAGTTCCTCACATAAGACTCCTTCCTACGAGCAGTACTTC
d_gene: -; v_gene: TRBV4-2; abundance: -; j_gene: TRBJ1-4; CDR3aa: CASSQARTEGSTNEKLFF; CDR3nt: TGTGCCAGCAGCCAAGCCCGGACAGAGGGATCAACTAATGAAAAACTGTTTTTT